The clone carrying this TCR beta chain has just a few counts. What it binds is unknown. This sample is drawn from a study of blood T cells in healthy people across ages. The CDR3 loop spans 14 amino acids. Per the germline V gene, CDR1 is GTSNPN and CDR2 is SVGIG (reference sequence). The V and J ends lost 2 bases and 3 bases, in that order; junction bases with no gene match: 5. General study points: Versus aged donors, long-lived donors had higher diversity and more naive CD4+ cells. TCR beta diversity per million T cells fell roughly linearly with age.

A J-beta primer mix and a sample-barcoded 5' primer were used in a second PCR of about 7 to 11 cycles. TCRdb reanalysed the 5' RACE reads using MiXCR and keeps one entry per CDR3 protein. This table has 590,000 or so distinct CDR3 sequences, approximately 30% appearing once. The rearrangement uses TRBV30 and TRBJ2-7; 9 bases are a match to TRBD1. This sequence originates from an elderly woman in good health. The sample comprised blood. The CDR3 DNA reads as TGTGCCTGGAGTAGCGGGACAGGGATCTACGAGCAGTACTTC. As protein: CAWSSGTGIYEQYF.